Listed below are T cell receptor beta chains from one sample, sequenced in a study of control samples from healthy donors and cancer patients. Only in-frame clones appear in the TCRdb table, and some are missing; sequencing was by immunoSEQ multiplex PCR. The data hold some 150,000 clones, with about nine tenths observed a single time. The sequenced material came from blood. The origin of the receptors is a young man in good health. CDR3s include the opening cysteine and the closing phenylalanine or tryptophan.

TRBV6-5	TRBJ1-1	CASSHGQGGTEAFF
TRBV5-5	TRBJ2-5	CASSLSPRVVGETQYF
TRBV5-6	TRBJ2-7	CASSFNEQYF
TRBV7-2	TRBJ2-7	CASSPSGIDVREQYF
TRBV29-1	TRBJ1-5	CSVSRDKNQPQHF
TRBV27	TRBJ2-7	CASSTRTWSSYEQYF
TRBV5-1	TRBJ2-7	CASSLSGRAGEQYF
TRBV12-3/TRBV12-4	TRBJ1-3	CASSLNRGYTIYF
TRBV4-2	TRBJ2-7	CASSQDPVGGPYEQYF
TRBV9	TRBJ2-2	CASSTQGTGELFF
TRBV18	TRBJ1-1	CASSPSSNTEAFF
TRBV5-1	TRBJ2-3	CASSSRLDYAQYF
TRBV27	TRBJ1-2	CASSLVAGSFPGGYTF
TRBV12-3/TRBV12-4	TRBJ2-7	CASSRQTSYEQYF
TRBV4-3	TRBJ2-5	CASSQDLTSGSGYQETQYF
TRBV5-5	TRBJ1-2	CASSLLTAGGDGYTF
TRBV6-5	TRBJ2-3	CASSAGTVVGGQYF
TRBV24-1	TRBJ1-5	CATSVNYDQPQHF
TRBV30	TRBJ1-1	CAWITRRSKPGGAGTEAFF
TRBV2	TRBJ1-3	CASSTSGNTIYF
TRBV19	TRBJ2-3	CASSIGPSRNTDTQYF
TRBV5-4	TRBJ1-4	CASSPGQGNEKLFF
TRBV4-1	TRBJ2-1	CASSQGLALSSYNEQFF
TRBV12-3/TRBV12-4	TRBJ2-1	CASSFLRGNEQFF
TRBV6-5	TRBJ2-5	CASRLQGAGETQYF
TRBV7-2	TRBJ2-3	CASSSTTGPAADTQYF
TRBV5-4	TRBJ2-6	CASSLGGGANVLTF
TRBV7-2	TRBJ2-5	CASSPPPAGETQYF
TRBV18	TRBJ1-6	CASSPPGTGTSTLHF
TRBV19	TRBJ1-5	CASSIRDGMINQPQHF
TRBV11-3	TRBJ2-1	CASSFVTSDYNEQFF
TRBV10-3	TRBJ2-3	CAISESATSGNRDTQYF
TRBV15	TRBJ1-4	CATSPGGSNEKLFF
TRBV13	TRBJ1-2	CASSSGQAGGYTF
TRBV3-1/TRBV3-2	TRBJ2-3	CASSPLAGASTDTQYF
TRBV24-1	TRBJ1-5	CATSDSRGGLSQPQHF
TRBV5-8	TRBJ1-5	CASSPTVGNNQPQHF
TRBV5-1	TRBJ1-2	CASSLQDSGYGYTF
TRBV4-3	TRBJ1-6	CASSQEFDGRGPGSPLHF
TRBV25-1	TRBJ2-2	CASRKEQGELFF
TRBV5-8	TRBJ1-3	CASSHRDANKGNTIYF
TRBV7-9	TRBJ1-1	CASSFRTGGGEAFF
TRBV25-1	TRBJ2-1	CASSRTGLATYNEQFF
TRBV7-2	TRBJ2-5	CASSPWTRETQYF